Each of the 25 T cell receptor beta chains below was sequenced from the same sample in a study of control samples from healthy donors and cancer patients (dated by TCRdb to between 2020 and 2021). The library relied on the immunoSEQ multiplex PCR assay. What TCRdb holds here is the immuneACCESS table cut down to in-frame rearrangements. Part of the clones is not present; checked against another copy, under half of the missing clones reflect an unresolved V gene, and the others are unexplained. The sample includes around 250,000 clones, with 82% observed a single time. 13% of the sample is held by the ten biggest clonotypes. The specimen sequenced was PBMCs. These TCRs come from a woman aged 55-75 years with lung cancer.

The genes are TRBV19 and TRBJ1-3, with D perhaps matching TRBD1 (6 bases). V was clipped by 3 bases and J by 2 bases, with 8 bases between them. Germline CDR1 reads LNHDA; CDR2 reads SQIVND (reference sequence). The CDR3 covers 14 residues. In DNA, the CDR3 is TGTGCCAGTAGTATCACAGGGACTGGAAACACCATATATTTT. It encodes CASSITGTGNTIYF. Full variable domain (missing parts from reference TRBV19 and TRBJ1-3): DGGITQSPKYLFRKEGQNVTLSCEQNLNHDAMYWYRQDPGQGLRLIYYSQIVNDFQKGDIAEGYSVSREKKESFPLTVTSAQKNPTAFYLCASSITGTGNTIYFGEGSWLTVV.

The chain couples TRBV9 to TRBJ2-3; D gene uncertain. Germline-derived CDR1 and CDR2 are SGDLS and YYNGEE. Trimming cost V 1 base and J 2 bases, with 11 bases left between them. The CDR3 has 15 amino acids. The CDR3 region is CASSVSPTSTDTQYF. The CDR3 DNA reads TGTGCCAGCAGCGTATCCCCTACTTCCACAGATACGCAGTATTTT.

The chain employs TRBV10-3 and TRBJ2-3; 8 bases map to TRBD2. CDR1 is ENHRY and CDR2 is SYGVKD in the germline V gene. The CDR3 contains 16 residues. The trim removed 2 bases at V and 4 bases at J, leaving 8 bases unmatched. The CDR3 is CAISERTSQSADTQYF. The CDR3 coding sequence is TGTGCCATCAGTGAGCGGACTAGCCAGAGTGCAGATACGCAGTATTTT.

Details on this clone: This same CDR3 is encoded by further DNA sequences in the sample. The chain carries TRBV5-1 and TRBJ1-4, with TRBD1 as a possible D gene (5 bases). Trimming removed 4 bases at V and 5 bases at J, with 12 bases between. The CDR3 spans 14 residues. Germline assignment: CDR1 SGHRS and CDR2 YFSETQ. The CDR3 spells CASSRGSRNEKLFF. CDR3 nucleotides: TGCGCCAGCAGCCGGGGGTCGAGGAATGAAAAACTGTTTTTT. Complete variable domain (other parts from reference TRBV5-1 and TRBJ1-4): KAGVTQTPRYLIKTRGQQVTLSCSPISGHRSVSWYQQTPGQGLQFLFEYFSETQRNKGNFPGRFSGRQFSNSRSEMNVSTLELGDSALYLCASSRGSRNEKLFFGSGTQLSVL.

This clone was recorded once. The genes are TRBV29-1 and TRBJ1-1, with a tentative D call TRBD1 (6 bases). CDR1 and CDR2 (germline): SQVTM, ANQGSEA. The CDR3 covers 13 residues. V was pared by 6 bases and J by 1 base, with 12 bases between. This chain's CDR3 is CSVEQQGNTEAFF. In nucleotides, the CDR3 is TGCAGCGTCGAGCAACAGGGGAACACTGAAGCTTTCTTT.

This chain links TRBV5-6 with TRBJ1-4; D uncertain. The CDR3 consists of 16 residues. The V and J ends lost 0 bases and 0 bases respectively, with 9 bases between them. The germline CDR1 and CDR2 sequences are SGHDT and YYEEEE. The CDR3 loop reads CASSLVVPATNEKLFF. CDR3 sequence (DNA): TGTGCCAGCAGCTTGGTTGTTCCAGCAACTAATGAAAAACTGTTTTTT.

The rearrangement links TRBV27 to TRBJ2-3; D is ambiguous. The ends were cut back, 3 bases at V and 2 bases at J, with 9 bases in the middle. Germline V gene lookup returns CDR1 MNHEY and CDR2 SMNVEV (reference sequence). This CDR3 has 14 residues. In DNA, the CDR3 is TGTGCCAGCAGTTTCGCGGCGGTCACAGATACGCAGTATTTT. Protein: CASSFAAVTDTQYF.

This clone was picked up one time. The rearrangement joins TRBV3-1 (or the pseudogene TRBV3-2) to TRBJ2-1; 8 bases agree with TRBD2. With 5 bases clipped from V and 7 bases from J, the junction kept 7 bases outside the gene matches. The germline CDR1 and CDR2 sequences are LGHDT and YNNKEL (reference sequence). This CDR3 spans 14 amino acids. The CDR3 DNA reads TGTGCCAGCAGCAAATTAGCGGGGTTTAATGAGCAGTTCTTC. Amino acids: CASSKLAGFNEQFF.

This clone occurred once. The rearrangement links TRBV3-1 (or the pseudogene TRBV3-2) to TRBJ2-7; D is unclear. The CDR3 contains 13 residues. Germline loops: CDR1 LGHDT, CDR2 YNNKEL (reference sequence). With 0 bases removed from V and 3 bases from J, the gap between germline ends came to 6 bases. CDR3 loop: CASSQENGYEQYF. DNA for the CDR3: TGTGCCAGCAGCCAAGAGAATGGCTACGAGCAGTACTTC.

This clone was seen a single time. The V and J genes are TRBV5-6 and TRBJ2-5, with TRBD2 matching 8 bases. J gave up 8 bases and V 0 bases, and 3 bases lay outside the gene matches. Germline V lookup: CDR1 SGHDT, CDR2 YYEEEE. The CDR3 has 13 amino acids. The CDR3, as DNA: TGTGCCAGCAGCTTGGAGGCGGGGGGCACCCAGTACTTC. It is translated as CASSLEAGGTQYF.

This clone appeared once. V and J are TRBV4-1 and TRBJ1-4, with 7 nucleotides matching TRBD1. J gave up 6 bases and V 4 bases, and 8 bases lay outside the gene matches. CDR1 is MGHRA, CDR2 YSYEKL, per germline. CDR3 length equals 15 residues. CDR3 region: CASSPGPGTDEKLFF. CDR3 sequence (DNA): TGCGCCAGCAGCCCCGGCCCCGGGACAGATGAAAAACTGTTTTTT.

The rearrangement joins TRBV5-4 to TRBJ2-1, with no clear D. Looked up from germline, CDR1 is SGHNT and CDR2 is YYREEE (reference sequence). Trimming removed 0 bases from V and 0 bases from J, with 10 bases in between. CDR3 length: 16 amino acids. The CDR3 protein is CASSLGRLISYNEQFF. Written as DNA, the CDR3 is TGTGCCAGCAGCTTGGGGAGACTCATCTCCTACAATGAGCAGTTCTTC.

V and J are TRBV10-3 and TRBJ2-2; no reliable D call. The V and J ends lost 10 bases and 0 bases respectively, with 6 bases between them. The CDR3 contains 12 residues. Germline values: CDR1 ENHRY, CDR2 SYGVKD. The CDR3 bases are TGTGCCACCCAGCCGAACACCGGGGAGCTGTTTTTT. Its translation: CATQPNTGELFF.

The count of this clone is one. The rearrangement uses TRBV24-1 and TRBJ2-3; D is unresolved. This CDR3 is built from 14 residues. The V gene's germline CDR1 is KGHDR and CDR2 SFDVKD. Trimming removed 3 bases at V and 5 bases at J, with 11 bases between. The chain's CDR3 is CATSDPHLGDTQYF. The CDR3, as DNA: TGTGCCACCAGTGATCCCCACCTAGGAGATACGCAGTATTTT.

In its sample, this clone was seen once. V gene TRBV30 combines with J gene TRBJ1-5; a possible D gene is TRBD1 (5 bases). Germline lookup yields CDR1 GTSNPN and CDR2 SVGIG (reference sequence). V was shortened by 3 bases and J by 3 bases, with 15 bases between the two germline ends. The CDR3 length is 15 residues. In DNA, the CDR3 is TGTGCCTGGAGCCTATCCACCAGGGTCAATCAGCCCCAGCATTTT. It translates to CAWSLSTRVNQPQHF.

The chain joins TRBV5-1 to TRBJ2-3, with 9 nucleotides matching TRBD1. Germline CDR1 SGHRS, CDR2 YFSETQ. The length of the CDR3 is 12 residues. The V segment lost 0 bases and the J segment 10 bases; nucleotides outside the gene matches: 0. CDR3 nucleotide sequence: TGCGCCAGCAGCTTGGGACAGGGGGCGCAGTATTTT. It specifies CASSLGQGAQYF. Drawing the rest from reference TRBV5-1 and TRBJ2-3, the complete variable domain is KAGVTQTPRYLIKTRGQQVTLSCSPISGHRSVSWYQQTPGQGLQFLFEYFSETQRNKGNFPGRFSGRQFSNSRSEMNVSTLELGDSALYLCASSLGQGAQYFGPGTRLTVL.

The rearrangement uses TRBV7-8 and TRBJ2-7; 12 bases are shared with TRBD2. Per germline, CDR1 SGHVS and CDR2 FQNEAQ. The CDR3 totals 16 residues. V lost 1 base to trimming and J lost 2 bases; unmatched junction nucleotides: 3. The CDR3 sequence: CASSLGASGGAYEQYF. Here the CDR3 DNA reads TGTGCCAGCAGCTTAGGTGCTAGCGGGGGGGCCTACGAGCAGTACTTC.

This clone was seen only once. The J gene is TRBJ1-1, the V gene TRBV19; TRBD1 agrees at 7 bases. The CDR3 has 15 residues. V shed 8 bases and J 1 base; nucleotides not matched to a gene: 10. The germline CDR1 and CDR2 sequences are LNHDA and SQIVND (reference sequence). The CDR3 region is CASLRLGTANTEAFF. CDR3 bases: TGTGCCAGTTTGCGTCTTGGGACAGCGAACACTGAAGCTTTCTTT. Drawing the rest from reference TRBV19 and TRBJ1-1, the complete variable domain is DGGITQSPKYLFRKEGQNVTLSCEQNLNHDAMYWYRQDPGQGLRLIYYSQIVNDFQKGDIAEGYSVSREKKESFPLTVTSAQKNPTAFYLCASLRLGTANTEAFFGQGTRLTVV.

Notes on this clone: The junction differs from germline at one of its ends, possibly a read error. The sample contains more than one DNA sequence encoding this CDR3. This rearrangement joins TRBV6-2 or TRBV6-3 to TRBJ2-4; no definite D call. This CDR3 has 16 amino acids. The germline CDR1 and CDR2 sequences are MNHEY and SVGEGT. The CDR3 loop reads CASSYEAQLAKNIQYF. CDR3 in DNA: TGCGCCAGCAGTTACGAGGCTCAGCTAGCCAAAAACATTCAGTACTTC.

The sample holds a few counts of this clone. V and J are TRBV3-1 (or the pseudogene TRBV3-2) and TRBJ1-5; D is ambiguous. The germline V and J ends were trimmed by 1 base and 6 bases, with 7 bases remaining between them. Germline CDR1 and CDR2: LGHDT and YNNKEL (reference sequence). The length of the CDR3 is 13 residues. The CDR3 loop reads CASSQGFRQPQHF. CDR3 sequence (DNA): TGTGCCAGCAGCCAAGGGTTTCGTCAGCCCCAGCATTTT.

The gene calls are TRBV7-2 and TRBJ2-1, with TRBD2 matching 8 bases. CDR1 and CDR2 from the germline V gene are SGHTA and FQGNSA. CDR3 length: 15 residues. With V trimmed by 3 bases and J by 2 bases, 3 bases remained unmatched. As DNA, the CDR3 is TGTGCCAGCAGCTTTAGCGGGGCGACCTACAATGAGCAGTTCTTC. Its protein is CASSFSGATYNEQFF.

The CDR3 is CASSLEVEQYF. The CDR3 DNA reads as TGTGCCAGCAGTTTAGAGGTCGAGCAGTACTTC. This chain connects TRBV12-3 or TRBV12-4 to TRBJ2-7; D gene uncertain. This CDR3 has 11 residues. Trimming took 1 base from V and 6 from J, leaving 4 bases between them.

CDR3 DNA: TGTGCCAGCAGTCCGGGCACCTCCTACGAGCAGTACTTC. It specifies CASSPGTSYEQYF. The V call is TRBV27, the J call TRBJ2-7, with D unclear. Trimming left V 5 bases short and J 0 bases short, with 8 bases between. Germline lookup yields CDR1 MNHEY and CDR2 SMNVEV (reference sequence). The CDR3 spans 13 residues.

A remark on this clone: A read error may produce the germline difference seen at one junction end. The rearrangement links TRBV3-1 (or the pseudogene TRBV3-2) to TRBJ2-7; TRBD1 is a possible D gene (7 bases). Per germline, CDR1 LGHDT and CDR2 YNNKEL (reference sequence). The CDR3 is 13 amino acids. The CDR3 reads CAGSLRGENEQYF. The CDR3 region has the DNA TGTGCCGGCAGCCTCAGGGGGGAAAACGAGCAGTACTTC.

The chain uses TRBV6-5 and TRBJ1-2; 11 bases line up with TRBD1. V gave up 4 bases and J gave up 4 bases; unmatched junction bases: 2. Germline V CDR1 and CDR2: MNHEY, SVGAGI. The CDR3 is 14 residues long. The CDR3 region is CASSLGQGVYGYTF. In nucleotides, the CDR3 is TGTGCCAGCAGTTTGGGACAGGGGGTCTATGGCTACACCTTC.